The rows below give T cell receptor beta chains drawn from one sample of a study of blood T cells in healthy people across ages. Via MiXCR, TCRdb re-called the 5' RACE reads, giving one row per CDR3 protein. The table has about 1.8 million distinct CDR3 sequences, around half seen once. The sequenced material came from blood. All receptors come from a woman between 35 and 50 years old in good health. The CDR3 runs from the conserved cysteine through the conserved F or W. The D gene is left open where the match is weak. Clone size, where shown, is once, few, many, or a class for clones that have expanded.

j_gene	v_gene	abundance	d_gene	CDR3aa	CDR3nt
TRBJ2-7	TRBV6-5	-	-	CASRLDSSTYEQYF	TGTGCCAGCAGACTCGACAGCTCTACCTACGAGCAGTACTTC
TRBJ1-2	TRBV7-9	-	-	CASSLEVAGLHGYTF	TGTGCCAGCAGCTTAGAAGTGGCAGGGCTACATGGCTACACCTTC
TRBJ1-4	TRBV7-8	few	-	CASSLARDRNEKLFF	TGTGCCAGCAGCTTAGCGCGCGACCGTAATGAAAAACTGTTTTTT
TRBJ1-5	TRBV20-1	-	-	CSARSSGQPQHF	TGCAGTGCTAGGTCGTCGGGTCAGCCCCAGCATTTT
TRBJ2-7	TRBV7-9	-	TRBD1	CASSLAWGQGAYEQYF	TGTGCCAGCAGCTTAGCTTGGGGACAGGGGGCCTACGAGCAGTACTTC
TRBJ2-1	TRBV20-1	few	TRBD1	CSARDLDRGRNEQFF	TGCAGTGCTAGAGATCTGGACAGGGGGCGCAATGAGCAGTTCTTC
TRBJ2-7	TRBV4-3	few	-	CASSQGLTGSYEQYF	TGCGCCAGCAGCCAGGGATTGACAGGTTCCTACGAGCAGTACTTC
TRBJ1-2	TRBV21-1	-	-	CASSKGWRNGNGMYGYTF	TGTGCCAGCAGCAAAGGTTGGCGAAATGGGAACGGGATGTATGGCTACACCTTC
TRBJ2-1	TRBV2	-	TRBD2	CASSGGSGLTEGNEQFF	TGTGCCAGCAGTGGTGGTAGCGGGTTAACGGAAGGTAATGAGCAGTTCTTC
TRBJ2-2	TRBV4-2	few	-	CASRQPRGSNTGELFF	TGTGCCAGCAGACAGCCACGGGGGTCTAACACCGGGGAGCTGTTTTTT
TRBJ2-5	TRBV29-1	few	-	CSGWAGGHQETQYF	TGCAGCGGCTGGGCAGGGGGGCATCAAGAGACCCAGTACTTC
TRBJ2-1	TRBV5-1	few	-	CASSLSLASNEQFF	TGCGCCAGCAGCTTGTCGCTAGCAAGCAATGAGCAGTTCTTC
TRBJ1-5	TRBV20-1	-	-	CSARDLGQENQPQHF	TGCAGTGCTAGAGATCTGGGACAAGAAAATCAGCCCCAGCATTTT
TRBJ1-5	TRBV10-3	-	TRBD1	CAIKRTGTNQPQHF	TGTGCCATCAAAAGGACAGGGACAAATCAGCCCCAGCATTTT
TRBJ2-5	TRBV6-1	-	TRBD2	CASTLERGLKDEQYF	TGTGCCAGCACCTTGGAGCGGGGGCTGAAGGATGAGCAGTACTTC
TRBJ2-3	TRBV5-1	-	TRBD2	CASSLRPTAGTSGGADTQYF	TGCGCCAGCAGCTTGCGCCCAACAGCCGGGACTAGCGGGGGGGCAGATACGCAGTATTTT
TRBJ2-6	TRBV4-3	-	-	CASSQGRLSGSGANVLTF	TGCGCCAGCAGCCAAGGGCGGCTCAGTGGCTCTGGGGCCAACGTCCTGACTTTC
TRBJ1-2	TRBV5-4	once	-	CASSLDGRGHYGYTF	TGTGCCAGCAGCTTGGATGGCAGGGGACACTATGGCTACACCTTC
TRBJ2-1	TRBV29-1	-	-	CSVCKPYNEQFF	TGCAGCGTTTGCAAGCCCTACAATGAGCAGTTCTTC
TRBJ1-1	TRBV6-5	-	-	CASRERTTEAFF	TGTGCCAGCAGAGAAAGGACCACTGAAGCTTTCTTT
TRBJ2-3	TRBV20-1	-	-	CSAPRRSTDTQYF	TGCAGTGCTCCGCGCCGAAGCACAGATACGCAGTATTTT
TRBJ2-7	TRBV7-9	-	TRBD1	CASSIRDRGAEQYF	TGTGCCAGCAGCATACGGGACAGGGGGGCCGAGCAGTACTTC
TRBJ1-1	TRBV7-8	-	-	CASSLYVGRPNTEAFF	TGTGCCAGCAGCTTATATGTTGGCAGGCCAAACACTGAAGCTTTCTTT
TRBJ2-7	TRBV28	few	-	CASSTAMYEQYF	TGTGCCAGCAGTACCGCGATGTACGAGCAGTACTTC
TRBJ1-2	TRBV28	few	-	CASSLVRATSSLNYGYTF	TGTGCCAGCAGTTTAGTGAGGGCGACCTCATCTCTCAACTATGGCTACACCTTC
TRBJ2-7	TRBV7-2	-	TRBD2	CASSLEAGSLNSYEQYF	TGTGCCAGCAGCTTAGAAGCGGGGTCCCTCAACTCCTACGAGCAGTACTTC
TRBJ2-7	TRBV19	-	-	CASSPKNVAYEQYF	TGTGCCAGTAGTCCCAAGAACGTAGCCTACGAGCAGTACTTC
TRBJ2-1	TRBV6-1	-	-	CASSGVGRAKDEQFF	TGTGCCAGCAGTGGGGTGGGCAGGGCTAAGGATGAGCAGTTCTTC
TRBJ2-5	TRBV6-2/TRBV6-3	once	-	CAISGSYYQETQYF	TGTGCCATCTCGGGGAGTTACTACCAAGAGACCCAGTACTTC
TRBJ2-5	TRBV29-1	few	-	CSVARQVQETQYF	TGCAGCGTTGCCCGACAGGTTCAAGAGACCCAGTACTTC
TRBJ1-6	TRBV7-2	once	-	CASSRSSSGSSPLHF	TGTGCCAGCAGCCGATCGAGTTCGGGCTCTTCACCCCTCCACTTT
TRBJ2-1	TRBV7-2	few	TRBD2	CASSLAWTSGGYNEQFF	TGTGCCAGCAGCTTAGCGTGGACTAGCGGGGGCTACAATGAGCAGTTCTTC
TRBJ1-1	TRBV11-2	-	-	CASSLLRVGWNTEAFF	TGTGCCAGCAGCTTACTCAGGGTTGGTTGGAACACTGAAGCTTTCTTT